This T cell receptor beta chain was sequenced for a study of CD8+CD57+ T cells in acquired aplastic anemia (dated by TCRdb to 2016 to 2019). Describing the broader study: A mean of approximately 3 ug of DNA, ranging from roughly 0.19 to 27.4 ug, was extracted from sorted CD4+ and CD8+ cells.

The table lists this clonotype with many counts. Its antigen specificity is not known. Per-nucleotide qualities are absent, and no much larger clonotype sits a single base away. Profiling of TCR beta VDJ combinations and CDR3 sequences used genomic DNA as the template. An Illumina HiSeq 2000 was the platform used for TCR repertoire sequencing. In the authors' own workflow: TRBV/TRBJ rearrangement plots, CDR3 size and DJ length profiles, and Simpson's diversity index were used to assess repertoires. The most abundant DNA sequence in the deep sequencing data was taken as the immunodominant clone. CDR3 amino acid sequences were checked for sharing between subjects and were compared against published repertoires and the VDJdb database. In-frame beta chains were kept once TCRdb had trimmed the public reads at Q25 with fastp and called clones with MiXCR. Merged by CDR3 protein, the rows form single entries marked with the most common genes and DNA. The V and J calls here are based on TCRdb, not the publication. For this sample there are under 350,000 distinct CDR3 sequences; roughly half appear just once. Around 8% of the sample is in the top ten clones.

Results the study describes overall, beyond this receptor: Patients and healthy controls showed no significant difference in CD8+ Simpson's diversity (P=0.060). About 30 CD8+ CDR3 sequences were found in both patients and controls but appeared to be highly expressed in patients and within the immunodominant clones of the patients.

TCR repertoires of sorted CD4+ and CD8+ blood T cells from severe aplastic anemia patients and healthy subjects were deep-sequenced in the study. Ficoll-Paque density gradient centrifugation was used to isolate peripheral blood mononuclear cells. Before DNA extraction, CD4+ and CD8+ T cells were sorted by FACS or by magnetic beads. Trimming removed 5 bases from V and 7 bases from J; the gene matches leave 6 bases unexplained. The CDR3 runs 13 residues from the cysteine to the phenylalanine. The read is trimmed to its CDR3 DNA, 39 bases read in frame from base 1. The germline V gene provides CDR1 ENHRY and CDR2 SYGVKD.

Sequencing was carried out using sorted CD4+, CD8+, or CD8+CD57+ T cells (not recorded which) from PBMCs. This receptor was obtained from a human donor with severe aplastic anemia or a healthy control (not recorded which). The V and J genes are TRBV10-3 and TRBJ2-7; TRBD1 fits 9 bases in the junction. The DNA reads TGTGCCATCAGTCCCAACGACAGGGGGGAGCAGTACTTC. This is translated as CAISPNDRGEQYF.